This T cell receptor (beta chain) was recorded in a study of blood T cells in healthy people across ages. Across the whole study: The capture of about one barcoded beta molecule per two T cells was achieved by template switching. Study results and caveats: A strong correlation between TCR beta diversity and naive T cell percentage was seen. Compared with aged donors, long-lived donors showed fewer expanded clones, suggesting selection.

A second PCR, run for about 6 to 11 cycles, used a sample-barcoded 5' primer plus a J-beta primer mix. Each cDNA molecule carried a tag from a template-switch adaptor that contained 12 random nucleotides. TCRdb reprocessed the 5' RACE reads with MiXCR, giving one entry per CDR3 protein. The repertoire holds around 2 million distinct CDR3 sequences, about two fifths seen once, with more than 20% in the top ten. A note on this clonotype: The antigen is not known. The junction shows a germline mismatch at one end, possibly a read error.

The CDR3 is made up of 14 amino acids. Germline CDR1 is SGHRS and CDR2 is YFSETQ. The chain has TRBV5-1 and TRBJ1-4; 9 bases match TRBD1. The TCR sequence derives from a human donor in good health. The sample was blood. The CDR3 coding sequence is TGCGCCAGCAACTTGTGGGGACAGGGTGAAAAACTGTTTTTT. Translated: CASNLWGQGEKLFF.